Listed here is a single T cell receptor (beta chain). No antigen is known for it. The protocol was immunoSEQ multiplex PCR, while the TCRdb copy is restricted to in-frame clones and leaves out a portion. The repertoire has 90,000 to 150,000 clones, 80% to 90% of them found once; the top ten carry 8.4%. This entry comes from a study of T cell responses to AZD1222 COVID-19 vaccine. Study summary: Second doses that came at about 4 or about 12 weeks were put together. Study results and caveats: Just a handful of AZD1222 recipients tested seropositive at baseline. Sampling that yielded the repertoires occurred only after the peak T cell response.

The receptor was isolated from an adult in good health. The sequencing used peripheral blood, collected on day 0 of AZD1222 vaccination.

The CDR3 nucleotides read TGTGCCTACATTAGGATCAGCGCCATCTTCTATGGCTACACCTTC. Encoded protein: CAYIRISAIFYGYTF. The chain joins TRBV30 to TRBJ1-2, with D unclear. From germline, CDR1 is GTSNPN and CDR2 SVGIG (reference sequence). V was pared by 7 bases and J by 4 bases, with 22 bases between. The CDR3 loop spans 15 amino acids.